This entry lists 17 T cell receptor beta chains sequenced from one sample in a study of regulatory T cells in long-lasting Graves disease. The TCR beta library used iRepertoire HTBI primers with Arm-PCR amplification of CDR3. MiXCR, applied by TCRdb to the multiplex PCR reads, yields one record per CDR3 protein. This table holds 250,000 or so distinct CDR3 sequences, around 20% found once. As to time point: newly diagnosed GD, antithyroid drugs for less than 3 months. PBMC RNA served as the TCR library source. The sequences come from peripheral blood mononuclear cells (PBMCs), collected at new diagnosis, from a patient treated with antithyroid drugs. The source of these receptors is a female donor with Graves disease.

This clonotype was detected many times. This chain connects TRBV11-2 to TRBJ1-2; D might be TRBD1 (6 bases). Trimming stripped 6 bases from V and 4 bases from J, with 12 bases between. Germline CDR1 is SGHAT and CDR2 is FQNNGV. There are 13 residues in the CDR3. The DNA of the CDR3 is TGTGCCAGCAGTTTACAGGGAACCTATGGCTACACCTTC. It translates to CASSLQGTYGYTF. Full variable domain (remainder filled in from reference TRBV11-2 and TRBJ1-2): EAGVAQSPRYKIIEKRQSVAFWCNPISGHATLYWYQQILGQGPKLLIQFQNNGVVDDSQLPKDRFSAERLKGVDSTLKIQPAKLEDSAVYLCASSLQGTYGYTFGSGTRLTVV.

This clonotype was counted ten times or more. This chain joins TRBV12-5 and TRBJ2-1; possibly TRBD1 for D (6 bases). The germline V gene has CDR1 LGHNT and CDR2 FRNRAP. The CDR3 totals 15 residues. With 7 bases removed from V and 3 bases from J, the gap between germline ends came to 16 bases. DNA for the CDR3: TGTGCTAGTGCCTCCCCCTCGGACAGCTACAATGAGCAGTTCTTC. It is translated as CASASPSDSYNEQFF.

This clonotype showed up many times. CDR3 protein: CASSQTQGFSFF. The DNA for the CDR3 is TGTGCCAGCAGCCAGACCCAGGGATTTTCTTTCTTT. The rearrangement links TRBV3-1 to TRBJ1-1, with D tentatively TRBD1 (5 bases). Germline V gives CDR1 LGHDT, CDR2 YNNKEL (reference sequence). The CDR3 length is 12 residues. The V gene lost 3 bases and the J gene lost 12 bases, with 14 bases spanning the gap. Drawing the rest from reference TRBV3-1 and TRBJ1-1, the complete variable domain is DTAVSQTPKYLVTQMGNDKSIKCEQNLGHDTMYWYKQDSKKFLKIMFSYNNKELIINETVPNRFSPKSPDKAHLNLHINSLELGDSAVYFCASSQTQGFSFFGQGTRLTVV.

This clonotype came up many times. The chain links TRBV7-9 to TRBJ2-5; D assignment may be TRBD1 or TRBD2 (5 bases each). The CDR3 consists of 16 residues. The germline CDR1 and CDR2 sequences are SEHNR and FQNEAQ (reference sequence). The V gene lost 5 bases and the J gene lost 2 bases, with 18 bases spanning the gap. CDR3 DNA sequence: TGTGCCAGCAGCCTTCCAAAAGGGACGGAGCAAGAGACCCAGTACTTC. It is translated as CASSLPKGTEQETQYF.

This clonotype was picked up many times. The rearrangement uses TRBV5-1 and TRBJ2-5; TRBD1 matches 8 bases. Germline CDR1 and CDR2: SGHRS and YFSETQ. V dropped 3 bases and J dropped 5; count of bases not matched to a gene: 6. The CDR3 consists of 14 residues. The CDR3 DNA reads TGCGCCAGCAGCTCACAGGGGGTCATGGAGACCCAGTACTTC. Its translation: CASSSQGVMETQYF. Full variable domain (remainder filled in from reference TRBV5-1 and TRBJ2-5): KAGVTQTPRYLIKTRGQQVTLSCSPISGHRSVSWYQQTPGQGLQFLFEYFSETQRNKGNFPGRFSGRQFSNSRSEMNVSTLELGDSALYLCASSSQGVMETQYFGPGTRLLVL.

This clonotype appeared many times. V and J are TRBV3-1 and TRBJ2-4; D is ambiguous. CDR3 length equals 13 residues. Looked up from germline, CDR1 is LGHDT and CDR2 is YNNKEL (reference sequence). The V and J ends lost 0 bases and 8 bases respectively, with 8 bases between them. This chain's CDR3 is CASSQDWTDIQYF. For the CDR3, the DNA is TGTGCCAGCAGCCAAGATTGGACGGACATTCAGTACTTC.

At least ten counts were recorded for this clonotype. This sequence joins TRBV12-3 or TRBV12-4 and TRBJ2-1, with D possibly being TRBD1 or TRBD2 (5 bases each). Trimming pared 3 bases from V and 0 bases from J, leaving 9 bases between. This CDR3 is 15 amino acids long. The CDR3, as DNA: TGTGCCAGCAGTTTTGGGGGTAGCTCCTACAATGAGCAGTTCTTC. Translation gives CASSFGGSSYNEQFF.

The rearrangement links TRBV11-2 to TRBJ2-3; 10 bases align to TRBD2. The J segment lost 6 bases and the V segment lost 1 base, leaving 7 bases of the junction unmatched. Germline CDR1 and CDR2: SGHAT and FQNNGV. This CDR3 is 16 amino acids long. In DNA form, the CDR3 reads TGTGCCAGCAGCTTAGCGAGCGGGGGGGCCAGGGATACGCAGTATTTT. Residues: CASSLASGGARDTQYF.

This clonotype appeared once. The chain has TRBV19 and TRBJ1-6; D is undetermined. This CDR3 is built from 14 residues. Per the germline V gene, CDR1 is LNHDA and CDR2 is SQIVND (reference sequence). V lost 0 bases and J 8 bases, leaving 8 bases between the germline ends. The CDR3 region is CASSIDRLDSPLHF. The CDR3 bases are TGTGCCAGTAGTATAGACAGGCTGGATTCACCCCTCCACTTT. Full variable domain (rest looked up from reference TRBV19 and TRBJ1-6): DGGITQSPKYLFRKEGQNVTLSCEQNLNHDAMYWYRQDPGQGLRLIYYSQIVNDFQKGDIAEGYSVSREKKESFPLTVTSAQKNPTAFYLCASSIDRLDSPLHFGNGTRLTVT.

This clonotype appeared many times. The J gene is TRBJ2-7, the V gene TRBV20-1; tentatively, D is TRBD2 (6 bases). The germline V gene encodes CDR1 DFQATT and CDR2 SNEGSKA (reference sequence). CDR3 length: 14 amino acids. V was cut by 0 bases and J by 0 bases, with 9 bases left in between. Written as DNA, the CDR3 is TGCAGTGCTAGAGAAGGAGGGCTCTCCTACGAGCAGTACTTC. Protein product: CSAREGGLSYEQYF.

The V gene is TRBV10-3, the J gene TRBJ1-1; tentative D call: TRBD1 (5 bases). Between the trimmed V and J ends, which lost 2 bases and 7 bases, there was a span of 8 bases. Germline V gene lookup returns CDR1 ENHRY and CDR2 SYGVKD. There are 12 residues in the CDR3. This CDR3 reads CAISERQLEAFF. CDR3 bases: TGTGCCATCAGTGAGCGACAGCTTGAAGCTTTCTTT.

Comment on this clonotype: A much more abundant neighbour one base away suggests this may be a read error. The V and J genes are TRBV24-1 and TRBJ1-5; no clear D gene. CDR1 and CDR2 from the germline V gene are KGHDR and SFDVKD. The CDR3 extends over 12 amino acids. CDR3 in amino acids: CATSDGVQPRHF. The CDR3 DNA reads TGTGCCACCAGTGATGGGGTACAGCCCCGGCATTTT.

This clonotype was counted between two and nine times. The chain couples TRBV19 to TRBJ1-5; 8 bases are shared with TRBD1. The J segment lost 0 bases and the V segment lost 9 bases, leaving 19 bases of the junction unmatched. The V gene's germline CDR1 is LNHDA and CDR2 SQIVND (reference sequence). The CDR3 sequence is 19 residues long. This CDR3 reads CASRGPTGTGVYSNQPQHF. DNA for the CDR3: TGTGCCAGCCGTGGCCCGACCGGGACAGGCGTATATAGCAATCAGCCCCAGCATTTT.

The table lists this clonotype with many counts. The gene calls are TRBV20-1 and TRBJ2-7; 9 bases agree with TRBD2. The V gene end was trimmed by 4 bases and the J gene end by 3 bases; junction bases not matched to a gene: 7. Germline lookup yields CDR1 DFQATT and CDR2 SNEGSKA (reference sequence). This CDR3 contains 14 residues. DNA of the CDR3: TGCAGTGCTATCCCGGCTAGCGGGAACTACGAGCAGTACTTC. This codes for CSAIPASGNYEQYF.

There are many counts of this clonotype. The V gene is TRBV11-2, the J gene TRBJ2-1; D might be TRBD2 (7 bases). The germline V gene encodes CDR1 SGHAT and CDR2 FQNNGV. The length of the CDR3 is 20 residues. The V gene lost 6 bases and the J gene lost 7 bases, with 34 bases spanning the gap. CDR3 coding DNA: TGTGCCAGCAGTCGTTACCGGGGACACAAAGCGGGGAGTTTACGGAATGAGCAGTTCTTC. It encodes CASSRYRGHKAGSLRNEQFF.

There are many counts of this clonotype. V and J are TRBV20-1 and TRBJ2-7, with a possible D match to TRBD1 (6 bases). Trimming took off 4 bases at V and 3 bases at J, with 7 bases between the two ends. Per germline, CDR1 DFQATT and CDR2 SNEGSKA (reference sequence). CDR3 length equals 11 residues. The CDR3 reads CSAKDSYEQYF. The CDR3 DNA follows: TGCAGTGCTAAGGACAGCTACGAGCAGTACTTC.

Concerning this clonotype: This likely traces to a read error, being one base from a far larger clone. The V and J genes are TRBV9 and TRBJ2-1, with 10 nucleotides matching TRBD2. CDR3 length equals 22 residues. V trimming: 5 bases; J trimming: 13 bases; junction bases outside the gene matches: 36. From germline, CDR1 is SGDLS and CDR2 YYNGEE. The CDR3 coding sequence is TGTGCCAGCAGTGAAGCCCCGATCGGGTCTCTACTAGCGGGGTCCCTAAGAGAGACCCAGTTCTTC. Amino acid sequence: CASSEAPIGSLLAGSLRETQFF.